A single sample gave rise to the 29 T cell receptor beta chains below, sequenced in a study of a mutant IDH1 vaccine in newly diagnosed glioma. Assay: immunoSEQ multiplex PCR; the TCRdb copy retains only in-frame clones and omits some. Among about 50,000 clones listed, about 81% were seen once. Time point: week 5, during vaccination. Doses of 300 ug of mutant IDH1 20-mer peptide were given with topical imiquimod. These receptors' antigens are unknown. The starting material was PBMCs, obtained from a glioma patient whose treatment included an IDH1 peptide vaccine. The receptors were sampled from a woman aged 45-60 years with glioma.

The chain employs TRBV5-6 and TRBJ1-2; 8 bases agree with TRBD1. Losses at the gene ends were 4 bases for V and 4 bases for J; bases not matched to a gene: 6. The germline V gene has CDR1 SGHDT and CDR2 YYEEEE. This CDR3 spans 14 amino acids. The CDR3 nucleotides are TGTGCCAGCAGCCTACTAACAGGGGGCTATGGCTACACCTTC. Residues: CASSLLTGGYGYTF.

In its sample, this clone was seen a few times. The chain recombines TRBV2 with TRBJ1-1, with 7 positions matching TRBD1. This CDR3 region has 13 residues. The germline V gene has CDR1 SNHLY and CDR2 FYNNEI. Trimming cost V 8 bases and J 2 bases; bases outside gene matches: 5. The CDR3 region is CASLGQINTEAFF. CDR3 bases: TGTGCCAGCTTGGGACAGATAAACACTGAAGCTTTCTTT. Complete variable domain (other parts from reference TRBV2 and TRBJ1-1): EPEVTQTPSHQVTQMGQEVILRCVPISNHLYFYWYRQILGQKVEFLVSFYNNEISEKSEIFDDQFSVERPDGSNFTLKIRSTKLEDSAMYFCASLGQINTEAFFGQGTRLTVV.

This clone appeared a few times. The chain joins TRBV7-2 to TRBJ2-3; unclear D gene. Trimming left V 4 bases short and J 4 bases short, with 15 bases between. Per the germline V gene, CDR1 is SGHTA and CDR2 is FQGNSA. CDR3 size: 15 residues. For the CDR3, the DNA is TGTGCCAGCAGCTCAATCAGGTTCCGGCCAGATACGCAGTATTTT. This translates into CASSSIRFRPDTQYF.

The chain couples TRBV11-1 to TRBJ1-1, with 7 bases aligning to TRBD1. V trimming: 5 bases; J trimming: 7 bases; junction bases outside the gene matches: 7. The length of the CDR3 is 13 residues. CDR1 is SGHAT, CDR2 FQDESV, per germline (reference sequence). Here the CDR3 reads CASSADRDFEAFF. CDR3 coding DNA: TGTGCCAGCAGCGCCGACAGGGACTTTGAAGCTTTCTTT.

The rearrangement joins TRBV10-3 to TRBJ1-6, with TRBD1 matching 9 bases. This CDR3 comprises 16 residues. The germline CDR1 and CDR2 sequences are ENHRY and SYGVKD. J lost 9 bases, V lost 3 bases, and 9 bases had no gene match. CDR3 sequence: CAISDLGTGLGSPLHF. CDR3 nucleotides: TGTGCCATCAGTGACCTCGGGACAGGGTTAGGTTCACCCCTCCACTTT.

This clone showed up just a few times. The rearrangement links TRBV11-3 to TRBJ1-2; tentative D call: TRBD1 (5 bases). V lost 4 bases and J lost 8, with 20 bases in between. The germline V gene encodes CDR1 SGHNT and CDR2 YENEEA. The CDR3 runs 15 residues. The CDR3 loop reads CASSSRTGQAGGYTF. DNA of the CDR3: TGTGCCAGCAGCTCGCGGACGGGGCAGGCGGGGGGCTACACCTTC.

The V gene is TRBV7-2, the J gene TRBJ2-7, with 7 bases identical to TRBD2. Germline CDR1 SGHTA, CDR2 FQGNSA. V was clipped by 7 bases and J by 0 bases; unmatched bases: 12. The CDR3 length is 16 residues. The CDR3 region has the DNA TGTGCCAGCACACGAGGGAGCGGGGCCTTCTCCTACGAGCAGTACTTC. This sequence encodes CASTRGSGAFSYEQYF.

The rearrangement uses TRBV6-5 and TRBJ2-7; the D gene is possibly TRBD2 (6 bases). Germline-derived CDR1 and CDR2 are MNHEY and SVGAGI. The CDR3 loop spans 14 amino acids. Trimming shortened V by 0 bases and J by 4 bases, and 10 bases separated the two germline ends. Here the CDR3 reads CASSYSAGLYEQYF. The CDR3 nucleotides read TGTGCCAGCAGTTACTCGGCGGGGCTGTACGAGCAGTACTTC.

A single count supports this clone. This CDR3 reads CASGNRGNQPQHF. CDR3 nucleotides: TGTGCCAGTGGTAACAGGGGTAATCAGCCCCAGCATTTT. This sequence joins TRBV19 and TRBJ1-5, with 7 bases lining up with TRBD1. The V gene end was trimmed by 8 bases and the J gene end by 4 bases; junction bases not matched to a gene: 5. Germline V CDR1 and CDR2: LNHDA, SQIVND (reference sequence). The CDR3 runs 13 residues.

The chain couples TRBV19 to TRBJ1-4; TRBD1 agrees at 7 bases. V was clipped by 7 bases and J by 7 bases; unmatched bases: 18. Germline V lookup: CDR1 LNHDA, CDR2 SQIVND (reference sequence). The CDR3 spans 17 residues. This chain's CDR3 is CASTQGGAGLGREKLFF. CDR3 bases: TGTGCCAGTACCCAGGGGGGCGCTGGTCTAGGGCGTGAAAAACTGTTTTTT.

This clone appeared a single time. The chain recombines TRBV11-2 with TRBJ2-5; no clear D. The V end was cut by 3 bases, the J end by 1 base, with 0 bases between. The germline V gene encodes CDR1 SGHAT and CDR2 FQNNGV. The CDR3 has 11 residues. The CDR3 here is CASSFQETQYF. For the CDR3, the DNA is TGTGCCAGCAGCTTCCAAGAGACCCAGTACTTC.

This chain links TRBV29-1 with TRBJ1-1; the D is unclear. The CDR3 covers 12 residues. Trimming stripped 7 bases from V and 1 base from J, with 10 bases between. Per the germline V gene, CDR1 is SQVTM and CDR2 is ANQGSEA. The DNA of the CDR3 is TGCAGCGCGGTCGGGCCGAACACTGAAGCTTTCTTT. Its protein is CSAVGPNTEAFF. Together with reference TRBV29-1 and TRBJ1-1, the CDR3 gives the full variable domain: SAVISQKPSRDICQRGTSLTIQCQVDSQVTMMFWYRQQPGQSLTLIATANQGSEATYESGFVIDKFPISRPNLTFSTLTVSNMSPEDSSIYLCSAVGPNTEAFFGQGTRLTVV.

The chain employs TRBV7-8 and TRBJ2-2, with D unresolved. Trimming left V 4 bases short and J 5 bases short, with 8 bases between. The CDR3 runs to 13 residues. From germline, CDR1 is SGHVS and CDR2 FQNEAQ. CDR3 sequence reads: CASSSDLTGELFF. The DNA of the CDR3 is TGTGCCAGCAGCTCCGACCTGACCGGGGAGCTGTTTTTT. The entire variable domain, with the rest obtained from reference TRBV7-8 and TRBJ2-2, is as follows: GAGVSQSPRYKVAKRGQDVALRCDPISGHVSLFWYQQALGQGPEFLTYFQNEAQLDKSGLPSDRFFAERPEGSVSTLKIQRTQQEDSAVYLCASSSDLTGELFFGEGSRLTVL.

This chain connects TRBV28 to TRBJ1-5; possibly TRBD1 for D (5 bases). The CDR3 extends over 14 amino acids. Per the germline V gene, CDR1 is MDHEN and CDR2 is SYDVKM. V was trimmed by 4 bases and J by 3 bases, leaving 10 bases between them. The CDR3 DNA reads TGTGCCAGCAGTTCGACAGCCTACAATCAGCCCCAGCATTTT. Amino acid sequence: CASSSTAYNQPQHF.

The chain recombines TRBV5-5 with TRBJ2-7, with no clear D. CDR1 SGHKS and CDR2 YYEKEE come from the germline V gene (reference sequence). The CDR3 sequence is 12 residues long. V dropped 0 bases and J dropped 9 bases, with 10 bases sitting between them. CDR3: CASSLDASGQYF. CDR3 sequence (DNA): TGTGCCAGCAGCTTGGACGCCTCGGGGCAGTACTTC.

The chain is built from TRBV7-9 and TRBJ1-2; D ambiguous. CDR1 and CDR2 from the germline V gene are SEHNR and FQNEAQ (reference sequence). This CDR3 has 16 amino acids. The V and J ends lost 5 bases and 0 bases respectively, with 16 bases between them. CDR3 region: CASSQVQLEANYGYTF. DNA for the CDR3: TGTGCCAGCAGCCAAGTTCAGTTGGAGGCTAACTATGGCTACACCTTC.

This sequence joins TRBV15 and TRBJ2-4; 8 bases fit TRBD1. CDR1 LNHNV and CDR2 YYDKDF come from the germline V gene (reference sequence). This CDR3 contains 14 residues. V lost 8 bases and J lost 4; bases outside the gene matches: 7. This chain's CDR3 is CATEGRTGKNIQYF. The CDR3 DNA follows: TGTGCCACCGAGGGGCGGACAGGGAAAAACATTCAGTACTTC.

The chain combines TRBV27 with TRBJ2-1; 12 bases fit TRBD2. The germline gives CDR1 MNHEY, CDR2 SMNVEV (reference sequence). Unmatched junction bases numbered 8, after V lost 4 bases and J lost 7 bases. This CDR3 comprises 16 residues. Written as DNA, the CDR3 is TGTGCCAGCAGTTCCGACCTAGCGGGGGGGCGGAATGAGCAGTTCTTC. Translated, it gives CASSSDLAGGRNEQFF.

The CDR3 region is CASSQDDNGEETQYF. The DNA for the CDR3 is TGCGCCAGCAGCCAAGATGACAATGGCGAAGAGACCCAGTACTTC. The chain uses TRBV4-1 and TRBJ2-5; D unclear. Germline CDR1 and CDR2: MGHRA and YSYEKL. Trimming cost V 0 bases and J 3 bases, with 11 bases left between them. The CDR3 contains 15 residues.

The CDR3 loop reads CASSEPPRTQNTEAFF. Here the CDR3 DNA reads TGTGCCAGCAGTGAACCCCCCCGGACCCAGAACACTGAAGCTTTCTTT. The chain employs TRBV2 and TRBJ1-1; no definite D call. The germline gives CDR1 SNHLY, CDR2 FYNNEI. The CDR3 totals 16 residues. Between the trimmed V and J ends, which lost 2 bases and 1 base, there was a span of 14 bases. Together with reference TRBV2 and TRBJ1-1, the CDR3 gives the full variable domain: EPEVTQTPSHQVTQMGQEVILRCVPISNHLYFYWYRQILGQKVEFLVSFYNNEISEKSEIFDDQFSVERPDGSNFTLKIRSTKLEDSAMYFCASSEPPRTQNTEAFFGQGTRLTVV.

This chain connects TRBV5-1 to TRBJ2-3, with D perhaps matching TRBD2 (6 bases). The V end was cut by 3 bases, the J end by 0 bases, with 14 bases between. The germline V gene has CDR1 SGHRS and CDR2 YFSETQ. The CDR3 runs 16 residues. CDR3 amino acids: CASSSPGGISTDTQYF. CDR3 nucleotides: TGCGCCAGCAGCTCCCCGGGCGGGATTAGCACAGATACGCAGTATTTT.

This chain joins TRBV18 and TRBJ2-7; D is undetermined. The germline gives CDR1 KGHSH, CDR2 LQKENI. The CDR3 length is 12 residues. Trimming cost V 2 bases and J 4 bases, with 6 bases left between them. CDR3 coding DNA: TGTGCCAGCTCACCAGGACGGTACGAGCAGTACTTC. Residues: CASSPGRYEQYF.

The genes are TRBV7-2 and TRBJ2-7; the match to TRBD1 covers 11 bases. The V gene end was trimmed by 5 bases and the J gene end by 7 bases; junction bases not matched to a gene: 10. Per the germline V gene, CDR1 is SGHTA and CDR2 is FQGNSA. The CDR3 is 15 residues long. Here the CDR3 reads CASSPRSGTGGEQYF. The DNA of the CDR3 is TGTGCCAGCAGCCCTCGATCGGGGACAGGGGGGGAGCAGTACTTC.

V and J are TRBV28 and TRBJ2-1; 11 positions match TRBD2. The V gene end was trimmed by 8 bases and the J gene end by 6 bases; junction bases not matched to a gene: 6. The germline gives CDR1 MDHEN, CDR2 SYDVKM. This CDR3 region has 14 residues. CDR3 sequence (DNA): TGTGCCAGCGCCCCTAGCGGGGGGTTCAATGAGCAGTTCTTC. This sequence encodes CASAPSGGFNEQFF.

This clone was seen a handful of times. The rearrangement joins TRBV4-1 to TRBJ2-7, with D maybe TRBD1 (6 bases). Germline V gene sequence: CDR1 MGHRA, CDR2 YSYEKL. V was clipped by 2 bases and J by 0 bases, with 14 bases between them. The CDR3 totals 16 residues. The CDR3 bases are TGCGCCAGCAGCCAACGTTGGGGCAGGGGCTCCTACGAGCAGTACTTC. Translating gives CASSQRWGRGSYEQYF.

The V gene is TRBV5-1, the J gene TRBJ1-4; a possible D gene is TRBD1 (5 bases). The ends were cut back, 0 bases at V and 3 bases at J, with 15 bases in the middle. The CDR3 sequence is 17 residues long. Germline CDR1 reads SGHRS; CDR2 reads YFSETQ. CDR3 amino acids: CASSLAHRGSANEKLFF. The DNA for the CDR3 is TGCGCCAGCAGCTTGGCCCATAGGGGATCGGCTAATGAAAAACTGTTTTTT.

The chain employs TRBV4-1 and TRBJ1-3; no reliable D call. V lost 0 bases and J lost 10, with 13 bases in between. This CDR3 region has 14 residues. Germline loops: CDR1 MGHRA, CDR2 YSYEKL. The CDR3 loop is CASSQDTQVGTIYF. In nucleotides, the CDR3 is TGCGCCAGCAGCCAAGATACCCAGGTTGGGACCATATATTTT.

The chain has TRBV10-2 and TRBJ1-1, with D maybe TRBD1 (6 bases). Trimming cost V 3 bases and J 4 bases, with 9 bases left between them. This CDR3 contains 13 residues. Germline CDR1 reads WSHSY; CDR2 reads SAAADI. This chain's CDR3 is CASSEQGGTEAFF. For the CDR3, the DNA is TGCGCCAGCAGTGAACAGGGTGGCACTGAAGCTTTCTTT.

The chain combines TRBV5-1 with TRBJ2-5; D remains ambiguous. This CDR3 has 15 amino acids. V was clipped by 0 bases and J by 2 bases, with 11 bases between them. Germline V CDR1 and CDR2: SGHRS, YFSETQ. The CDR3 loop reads CASSLGVTQQETQYF. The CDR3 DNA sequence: TGCGCCAGCAGCTTGGGTGTCACCCAACAAGAGACCCAGTACTTC.